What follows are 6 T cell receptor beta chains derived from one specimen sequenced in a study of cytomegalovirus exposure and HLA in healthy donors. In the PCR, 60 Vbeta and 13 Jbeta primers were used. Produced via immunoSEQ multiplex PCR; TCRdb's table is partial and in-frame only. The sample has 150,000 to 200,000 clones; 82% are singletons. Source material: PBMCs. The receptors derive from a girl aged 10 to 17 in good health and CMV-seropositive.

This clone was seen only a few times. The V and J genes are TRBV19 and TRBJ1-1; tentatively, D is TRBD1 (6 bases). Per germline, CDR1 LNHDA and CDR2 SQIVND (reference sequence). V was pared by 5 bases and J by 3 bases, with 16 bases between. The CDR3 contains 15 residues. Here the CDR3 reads CASSFPGTRDTEAFF. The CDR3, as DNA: TGTGCCAGTAGTTTCCCCGGGACACGGGACACTGAAGCTTTCTTT.

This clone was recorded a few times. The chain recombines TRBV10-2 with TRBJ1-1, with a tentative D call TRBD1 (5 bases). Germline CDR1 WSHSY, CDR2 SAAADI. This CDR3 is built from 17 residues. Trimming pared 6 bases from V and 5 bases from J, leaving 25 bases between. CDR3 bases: TGCGCCAGCAGAGGATTTGACAGAACACACTTTGCGACTGAAGCTTTCTTT. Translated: CASRGFDRTHFATEAFF.

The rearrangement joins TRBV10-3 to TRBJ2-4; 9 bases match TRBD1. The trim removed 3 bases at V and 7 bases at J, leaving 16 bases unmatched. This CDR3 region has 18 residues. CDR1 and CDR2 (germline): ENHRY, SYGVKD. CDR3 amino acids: CAISDTDVRGQGYNIQYF. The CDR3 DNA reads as TGTGCCATCAGTGATACCGACGTACGGGGACAGGGATATAACATTCAGTACTTC.

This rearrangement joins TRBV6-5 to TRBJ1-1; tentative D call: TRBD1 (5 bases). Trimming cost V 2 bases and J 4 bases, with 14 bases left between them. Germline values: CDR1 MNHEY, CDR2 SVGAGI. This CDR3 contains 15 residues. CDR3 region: CASSYRRQRSTEAFF. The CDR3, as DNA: TGTGCCAGCAGTTACCGGAGACAGAGATCCACTGAAGCTTTCTTT.

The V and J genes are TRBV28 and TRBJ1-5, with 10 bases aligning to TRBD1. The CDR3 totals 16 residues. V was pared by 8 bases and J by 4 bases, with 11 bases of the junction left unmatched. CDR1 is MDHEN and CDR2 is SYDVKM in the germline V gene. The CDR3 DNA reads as TGTGCCAGCTTTCGCGGACAGGGGGGGAAAAATCAGCCCCAGCATTTT. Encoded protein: CASFRGQGGKNQPQHF. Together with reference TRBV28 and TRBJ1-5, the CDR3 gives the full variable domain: DVKVTQSSRYLVKRTGEKVFLECVQDMDHENMFWYRQDPGLGLRLIYFSYDVKMKEKGDIPEGYSVSREKKERFSLILESASTNQTSMYLCASFRGQGGKNQPQHFGDGTRLSIL.

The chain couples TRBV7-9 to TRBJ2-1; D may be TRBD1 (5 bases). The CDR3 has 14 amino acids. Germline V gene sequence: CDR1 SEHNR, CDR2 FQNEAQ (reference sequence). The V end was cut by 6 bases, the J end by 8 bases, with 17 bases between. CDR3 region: CASRWGRAWDEQFF. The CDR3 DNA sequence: TGTGCCAGCAGGTGGGGCAGGGCCTGGGATGAGCAGTTCTTC.